A single TCR beta chain is shown here with its context. It lacks a known antigen. No base-level quality is on record; no much larger clone is a single base apart. This sample stems from a study of T cell changes during pregnancy in multiple sclerosis (dated by TCRdb to the late 2010s). A note on the overall study: In women with multiple sclerosis, the researchers looked at how the T cell repertoire shifted as pregnancy progressed.

From a lookup of the germline V gene, CDR1 and CDR2 are SNHLY and FYNNEI. V is shortened by 2 bases, J by 9 bases, and the region joining them spans 10 bases. Measured from the cysteine to the phenylalanine, the CDR3 is 12 residues long. The DNA shown is the 36-base CDR3, in frame from base 1. The library was obtained by the immunoSEQ multiplex PCR assay. TCRdb limited this immuneACCESS table to in-frame rearrangements with V and J called. A share of clones is missing; checked studies link under half to unresolved V genes, and the rest is unexplained. The sample data list about 80,000 clones, and around 91% of these were observed just once. Approximately 2% of the sample is held by the ten biggest clonotypes.

The sequenced sample was peripheral blood, obtained before pregnancy. The TCR comes from a female donor with multiple sclerosis, enrolled in a pregnancy study. The V and J genes are TRBV2 and TRBJ1-2, with TRBD1 as a weak D call on 6 bases. This receptor carries the CDR3 CASSEYRERYTF. The DNA sequence is as follows: TGTGCCAGCAGTGAATACAGGGAACGCTACACCTTC.